This passage covers 6 T cell receptor beta chains from one sample sequenced in a study of chemoradiotherapy in HPV16-positive cancers. TCRdb keeps only in-frame clones here, not all; method: immunoSEQ multiplex PCR. The sample yields 30,000 or so clones, around 88% seen once. Sample: blood, taken from a patient who underwent chemoradiotherapy. The receptor set was obtained from a human donor with HPV-associated anogenital cancer.

The chain has TRBV7-2 and TRBJ1-4; 10 bases map to TRBD1. The germline gives CDR1 SGHTA, CDR2 FQGNSA. Trimming removed 5 bases from V and 0 bases from J; junction bases left unmatched: 6. The CDR3 contains 17 residues. The CDR3 DNA is TGTGCCAGCAGCGGCCGGGACAGGGGATCAACTAATGAAAAACTGTTTTTT. It yields the protein CASSGRDRGSTNEKLFF.

The rearrangement uses TRBV6-1 and TRBJ1-2; D is undetermined. The germline V gene has CDR1 MNHNS and CDR2 SASEGT. The ends were cut back, 2 bases at V and 4 bases at J, with 8 bases in the middle. This CDR3 region has 13 residues. The CDR3 sequence is CASSERPIYGYTF. In nucleotides, the CDR3 is TGTGCCAGCAGTGAAAGGCCTATCTATGGCTACACCTTC.

The chain is built from TRBV6-5 and TRBJ2-1; TRBD1 agrees at 11 bases. The CDR3 runs to 15 residues. V was pared by 4 bases and J by 4 bases, with 3 bases of the junction left unmatched. Germline CDR1 is MNHEY and CDR2 is SVGAGI. The DNA for the CDR3 is TGTGCCAGCAGTTCGGACAGGGGGCTTTACAATGAGCAGTTCTTC. Amino acids: CASSSDRGLYNEQFF.

The chain couples TRBV30 to TRBJ2-2; no clear D gene. Germline CDR1 reads GTSNPN; CDR2 reads SVGIG (reference sequence). Deletions cut 4 bases from V and 8 bases from J, with 14 bases between. This CDR3 has 13 residues. This chain's CDR3 is CAWNFRAGGELFF. The DNA for the CDR3 is TGTGCCTGGAATTTCCGGGCCGGGGGGGAGCTGTTTTTT. The full variable domain, its missing parts supplied by reference TRBV30 and TRBJ2-2, is SQTIHQWPATLVQPVGSPLSLECTVEGTSNPNLYWYRQAAGRGLQLLFYSVGIGQISSEVPQNLSASRPQDRQFILSSKKLLLSDSGFYLCAWNFRAGGELFFGEGSRLTVL.

J is TRBJ2-1 and V is TRBV19; 7 positions agree with TRBD2. Looked up from germline, CDR1 is LNHDA and CDR2 is SQIVND (reference sequence). The CDR3 has 15 amino acids. With V trimmed by 6 bases and J by 8 bases, 13 bases remained unmatched. The CDR3 nucleotides read TGTGCCAGTAGAGGGCTGCGGGAGACAAGCGATGAGCAGTTCTTC. Translation: CASRGLRETSDEQFF.

This chain connects TRBV10-2 to TRBJ2-7; possible D gene TRBD1, 6 bases. Per germline, CDR1 WSHSY and CDR2 SAAADI. With 3 bases removed from V and 3 bases from J, the gap between germline ends came to 6 bases. The CDR3 runs to 12 residues. The CDR3 loop reads CASSEGGYEQYF. The CDR3 DNA sequence: TGCGCCAGCAGTGAAGGGGGCTACGAGCAGTACTTC.